This T cell receptor (beta chain) was recovered during a study of blood T cell repertoires in COVID-19. Study summary: Donors in the United States, Italy and Spain gave samples during acute or convalescent COVID-19. PBMCs, B-cell-depleted T cells, or T cells provided the cDNA or gDNA that made up the material.

Followed longitudinally, the Seattle patients had been enrolled during active infection. Per germline, CDR1 MDHEN and CDR2 SYDVKM. Trimming pared 3 bases from V and 6 bases from J, leaving 6 bases between. The CDR3 is made up of 11 amino acids. Only in-frame clones appear in the TCRdb table, and some are missing; sequencing was by immunoSEQ multiplex PCR. The table lists roughly 230,000 clones, around 90% of them singletons. The chain has TRBV28 and TRBJ2-7; D not certain. Sequencing was carried out using peripheral blood. The TCR was taken from a woman aged 55-70 years with COVID-19, enrolled during active disease. CDR3 in DNA: TGTGCCAGCAGTTTGTCCAGCGAGCAGTACTTC. This gives the protein CASSLSSEQYF.